The 18 T cell receptor beta chains below were found in one sample sequenced in a study of identical twins. TCRdb used MiXCR to reprocess the 5' RACE reads, holding one entry per CDR3 protein. This sample carries some 790,000 distinct CDR3 sequences, over 15% of them seen once, and the ten largest clones take about 12%. Separately, the same data were catalogued under a study of T cells expressing NK-cell markers.

The sequenced sample consisted of PBMCs. The receptors come from a woman younger than 30 in good health.

The J gene is TRBJ2-7, the V gene TRBV4-3; TRBD1 is a possible D gene (6 bases). Germline CDR1 is LGHNA and CDR2 is YSLEER. V was trimmed by 4 bases and J by 3 bases, leaving 16 bases between them. The CDR3 length is 15 residues. The CDR3 DNA follows: TGCGCCAGCAGCCGACAACAGGGCCCGGACTACGAGCAGTACTTC. Protein sequence: CASSRQQGPDYEQYF.

This clonotype was recorded at least ten times. The CDR3, as DNA: TGTGCCAGCAGTTACTCGGGCAGGGGGCTTAGTGGCTACACCTTC. Its protein product is CASSYSGRGLSGYTF. V and J are TRBV6-5 and TRBJ1-2; 8 nucleotides align to TRBD1. This CDR3 contains 15 residues. Germline V gene sequence: CDR1 MNHEY, CDR2 SVGAGI. With 0 bases clipped from V and 7 bases from J, the junction kept 7 bases outside the gene matches.

The rearrangement links TRBV2 to TRBJ2-2; the D gene is possibly TRBD2 (7 bases). Trimming took 4 bases from V and 4 from J, leaving 25 bases between them. CDR3 length: 19 residues. CDR1 is SNHLY, CDR2 FYNNEI, per germline. The CDR3 nucleotides read TGTGCCAGCAGTGTCCCGCCTCGACGGGGGGCGCGGAGCACCGGGGAGCTGTTTTTT. Translating it yields CASSVPPRRGARSTGELFF.

This clonotype was seen a handful of times. V is TRBV10-3 and J is TRBJ2-1, with TRBD2 matching over 12 bases. Trimming removed 6 bases from V and 10 bases from J; junction bases left unmatched: 4. Germline CDR1 reads ENHRY; CDR2 reads SYGVKD. This CDR3 is 13 amino acids long. The CDR3 region has the DNA TGTGCCATCAGGGCTAGCGGGGGGGCGGAGCAGTTCTTC. It translates to CAIRASGGAEQFF.

The CDR3 DNA reads TGTGCCAGCAGTACCGGCCAGATACCCGAAAACACCATATATTTT. Translation gives CASSTGQIPENTIYF. The genes are TRBV28 and TRBJ1-3, with D uncertain. Germline CDR1 is MDHEN and CDR2 is SYDVKM. This CDR3 is built from 15 residues. Trimming shortened V by 5 bases and J by 6 bases, and 17 bases separated the two germline ends.

This clonotype was detected a few times. This sequence joins TRBV5-1 and TRBJ1-1; TRBD1 matches at 8 bases. This CDR3 spans 17 amino acids. With V trimmed by 1 base and J by 1 base, 9 bases remained unmatched. Germline V lookup: CDR1 SGHRS, CDR2 YFSETQ. The CDR3 loop is CASSLHGTGLTNTEAFF. In DNA form, the CDR3 reads TGCGCCAGCAGCTTGCACGGGACAGGACTAACGAACACTGAAGCTTTCTTT.

The rearrangement links TRBV7-9 to TRBJ1-1; D unresolved. The CDR3 runs 13 residues. V was trimmed by 4 bases and J by 4 bases, leaving 10 bases between them. The germline V gene encodes CDR1 SEHNR and CDR2 FQNEAQ (reference sequence). The CDR3 bases are TGTGCCAGCAGCTCTTCTATCGTCACTGAAGCTTTCTTT. Its translation: CASSSSIVTEAFF.

The V gene is TRBV5-6, the J gene TRBJ2-3; 13 bases line up with TRBD2. CDR3 size: 18 residues. Unmatched junction bases numbered 8, after V lost 4 bases and J lost 0 bases. Germline V gene sequence: CDR1 SGHDT, CDR2 YYEEEE. The CDR3 DNA follows: TGTGCCAGCAGCGCACTAGCGGGGGGGCGATTTAGCACAGATACGCAGTATTTT. This gives the protein CASSALAGGRFSTDTQYF.

This clonotype was seen a handful of times. This chain connects TRBV7-9 to TRBJ2-7; 10 nucleotides agree with TRBD2. Per germline, CDR1 SEHNR and CDR2 FQNEAQ (reference sequence). V lost 4 bases and J lost 5; bases outside the gene matches: 5. This CDR3 has 14 residues. The CDR3 loop reads CASSSLAGVDEQYF. The CDR3 DNA reads as TGTGCCAGCAGCTCCCTAGCGGGAGTTGACGAGCAGTACTTC.

The rearrangement uses TRBV20-1 and TRBJ2-3; a weak D match, TRBD1 (6 bases). The CDR3 runs to 14 residues. Germline V CDR1 and CDR2: DFQATT, SNEGSKA (reference sequence). Trimming left V 8 bases short and J 4 bases short, with 19 bases between. In DNA form, the CDR3 reads TGCAGTTGGGAGCTAAACAGGGAAGCAGATACGCAGTATTTT. It translates to CSWELNREADTQYF.

This clonotype was counted between two and nine times. The CDR3 here is CSAGQPYNEQFF. DNA of the CDR3: TGCAGCGCCGGACAGCCCTACAATGAGCAGTTCTTC. This chain connects TRBV29-1 to TRBJ2-1, with D possibly being TRBD1 (6 bases). Germline V CDR1 and CDR2: SQVTM, ANQGSEA. The V end was cut by 7 bases, the J end by 2 bases, with 9 bases between. The CDR3 is made up of 12 amino acids.

This clonotype turned up a few times. The J gene is TRBJ2-7, the V gene TRBV2, with 10 bases lining up with TRBD2. The CDR3 totals 16 residues. Trimming cost V 2 bases and J 2 bases; bases outside gene matches: 6. CDR1 and CDR2 (germline): SNHLY, FYNNEI. DNA for the CDR3: TGTGCCAGCAGTGAACCAGCGGGAGGGTCCCCCTACGAGCAGTACTTC. It specifies CASSEPAGGSPYEQYF.

This clonotype came up a few times. The V gene is TRBV5-1, the J gene TRBJ2-1; D unresolved. The CDR3 loop spans 15 amino acids. Trimming cost V 2 bases and J 6 bases, with 15 bases left between them. Germline CDR1 and CDR2: SGHRS and YFSETQ. This CDR3 reads CASSFGRTAGNEQFF. CDR3 nucleotide sequence: TGCGCCAGCAGCTTTGGTAGGACCGCCGGCAATGAGCAGTTCTTC. Together with reference TRBV5-1 and TRBJ2-1, the CDR3 gives the full variable domain: KAGVTQTPRYLIKTRGQQVTLSCSPISGHRSVSWYQQTPGQGLQFLFEYFSETQRNKGNFPGRFSGRQFSNSRSEMNVSTLELGDSALYLCASSFGRTAGNEQFFGPGTRLTVL.

This clonotype was detected a few times. The V call is TRBV29-1, the J call TRBJ2-3; no definite D call. CDR3 length: 11 residues. V was clipped by 7 bases and J by 4 bases, with 9 bases between them. Germline V CDR1 and CDR2: SQVTM, ANQGSEA. CDR3 sequence: CSAGRPDTQYF. The CDR3 DNA reads TGCAGCGCCGGACGACCAGATACGCAGTATTTT.

The rearrangement links TRBV20-1 to TRBJ1-2, with D possibly matching TRBD1 (5 bases). Germline CDR1 and CDR2: DFQATT and SNEGSKA (reference sequence). This CDR3 region has 13 residues. Trimming cost V 1 base and J 8 bases, with 14 bases left between them. The CDR3 DNA follows: TGCAGTGCTAGAGCAGGGAGCGCTTTAGGCTACACCTTC. Residues: CSARAGSALGYTF.

The chain couples TRBV12-3 or TRBV12-4 to TRBJ1-1; D remains unclear. The CDR3 length is 13 residues. With 4 bases removed from V and 5 bases from J, the gap between germline ends came to 11 bases. The CDR3, as DNA: TGTGCCAGCAGTTCGGCGGGTGGAACTGAAGCTTTCTTT. Its translation is CASSSAGGTEAFF.

This clonotype came up a few times. This chain uses TRBV6-2 or TRBV6-3 with TRBJ2-7; 7 bases fit TRBD2. CDR3 length: 15 residues. The germline CDR1 and CDR2 sequences are MNHEY and SVGEGT. V lost 2 bases and J lost 2; bases outside the gene matches: 6. CDR3 in DNA: TGTGCCAGCAGTTACCGTGCGGGAGCCCCCTACGAGCAGTACTTC. It is translated as CASSYRAGAPYEQYF.

The rearrangement uses TRBV10-3 and TRBJ2-7; 8 bases align to TRBD2. Germline CDR1 and CDR2: ENHRY and SYGVKD. The CDR3 has 15 residues. V dropped 8 bases and J dropped 4; count of bases not matched to a gene: 13. CDR3 sequence: CAIGSGSSLRYEQYF. CDR3 bases: TGTGCCATCGGAAGCGGGAGCTCTCTACGGTACGAGCAGTACTTC.